This TCR beta chain was sequenced in a study of blood T cell repertoires in COVID-19 (dated by TCRdb to 2019 to 2021). Context from the whole study: The collaborator samples originated in the United States, Italy and Spain and spanned the acute and convalescent phases of COVID-19. The prospective study material was composed of cDNA or gDNA derived from T cells, B-cell-depleted T cells, or PBMCs. Deeply sampled blood TCRbeta repertoires from subjects exposed to, actively infected with, or recovered from COVID-19 were included in the dataset. The repertoires were released in a freely available public database intended as a resource for research on the immune response to SARS-CoV-2. The samples were drawn from the first 160 participants of the ongoing ImmuneRACE study and from some 1,300 subjects provided by 6 global collaborators. Nearly every sample came with metadata listing a de-identified subject ID, COVID-19 status, age in years and sex. Where available, HLA class I and class II types were taken from metadata supplied by the sample provider and were not determined by assay-based typing. Paper-wide results and their limitations: The quantity of clinical and demographic metadata differed by source and by participant and was supplied without curation.

In the prospective study, participants were roughly 18 to 90 years old, resided in around 25 geographic areas of the United States, and were enrolled through a virtual design. In the prospective study, participants were assigned to cohorts based on the clinical history participants reported in a screening survey and a study questionnaire. In the prospective study, whole blood, serum and a nasopharyngeal or oropharyngeal swab were collected from each participant by mobile phlebotomists. Participants in the prospective study had the option to provide additional blood draws and questionnaires over an approximately 2-month period. Before DNA extraction, blood samples from the prospective study were shipped at room temperature or frozen. TCRbeta CDR3 regions were amplified from genomic DNA using the immunoSEQ Assay, a bias-controlled multiplex PCR. The authors' pipeline ran thus. Nucleated cell counts per sample were estimated from amplification of reference gene primers within the assay. Sequence reads were collapsed and filtered to measure the absolute abundance of every unique TCRbeta CDR3 rearrangement. For each sample, productive Simpson clonality was calculated as the square root of Simpson's diversity index over productive rearrangements. Not all clones reach the TCRdb copy of this immuneACCESS table, which keeps in-frame sequences only. Checked studies attribute under half of the gap to unresolved V genes and leave the rest unexplained. V and J calls and clone size are copied from that table; D and trimming were computed from the DNA. For this sample the table gives 200,000 to 250,000 clones, of which 80% were detected only once. The top ten clones comprise 6.5% to 8.5% of the sample.

Notes on this clone: Its antigen has not been determined. One base away there is no much larger clone; base qualities are not given.

From the germline V gene, CDR1 is SGDLS and CDR2 is YYNGEE. The CDR3 measures 16 amino acids from cysteine to phenylalanine. This entry keeps only the CDR3 DNA: 48 bases, framed from base 1. Relative to germline, V is missing 4 bases and J is missing 6 bases, with 7 bases of the junction outside any gene match. The clonotype originates from a woman in her thirties or forties with acute COVID-19. Material for sequencing was PBMCs or T cells enriched from blood (not recorded which). The rearranged segments are TRBV9 and TRBJ2-2; TRBD1 lines up with 12 middle nucleotides. The CDR3 protein sequence reads: CASSTPGTGGPGELFF. The sequenced DNA is TGTGCCAGCAGCACCCCCGGGACAGGGGGCCCCGGGGAGCTGTTTTTT. The CDR3, completed at both ends by the reference TRBV9 and TRBJ2-2 genes, gives the full variable domain DSGVTQTPKHLITATGQRVTLRCSPRSGDLSVYWYQQSLDQGLQFLIQYYNGEERAKGNILERFSAQQFPDLHSELNLSSLELGDSALYFCASSTPGTGGPGELFFGEGSRLTVL.